Following are 30 T cell receptor beta chains from one sample sequenced in a study of cytotoxic CD8 clonotypes in ibrutinib-treated CLL. Sequenced by immunoSEQ multiplex PCR; TCRdb stores in-frame clones only, minus some. The sample carries more than 300,000 clones, approximately 80% recorded once. The specimen was PBMCs, collected before ibrutinib treatment. Receptor source: a human donor with chronic lymphocytic leukemia.

This clone was counted only a few times. V and J are TRBV18 and TRBJ2-7, with D perhaps TRBD1 or TRBD2 (5 bases each). The CDR3 runs 14 residues. CDR1 KGHSH and CDR2 LQKENI come from the germline V gene. The V end was cut by 3 bases, the J end by 4 bases, with 13 bases between. The CDR3 DNA is TGTGCCAGCTCACCCTCTCGGGGCTTATACGAGCAGTACTTC. Translation gives CASSPSRGLYEQYF.

V gene TRBV9 combines with J gene TRBJ2-5; D is perhaps TRBD1 (5 bases). Trimming removed 4 bases from V and 3 bases from J, with 16 bases in between. The CDR3 extends over 15 amino acids. The germline gives CDR1 SGDLS, CDR2 YYNGEE. CDR3 coding DNA: TGTGCCAGCAGCACCGACTCAGGGTTTGAAGAGACCCAGTACTTC. Translated, it gives CASSTDSGFEETQYF.

The rearrangement joins TRBV7-6 to TRBJ2-7; D remains ambiguous. CDR3 size: 13 residues. Germline-derived CDR1 and CDR2 are SGHVS and FNYEAQ. Trimming took off 0 bases at V and 1 base at J, with 4 bases between the two ends. CDR3 region: CASSLASSYEQYF. DNA of the CDR3: TGTGCCAGCAGCTTAGCGTCGTCCTACGAGCAGTACTTC. The full variable domain, its missing parts supplied by reference TRBV7-6 and TRBJ2-7, is GAGVSQSPRYKVTKRGQDVALRCDPISGHVSLYWYRQALGQGPEFLTYFNYEAQQDKSGLPNDRFSAERPEGSISTLTIQRTEQRDSAMYRCASSLASSYEQYFGPGTRLTVT.

Turning to this clone: The junction shows a germline mismatch at one end, possibly a read error. The chain recombines TRBV5-6 with TRBJ2-7, with D perhaps matching TRBD2 (5 bases). This CDR3 is 13 amino acids long. Germline lookup yields CDR1 SGHDT and CDR2 YYEEEE. CDR3 in amino acids: CASSLSLAASKNF. The CDR3 nucleotides read TGTGCCAGCAGCTTGTCTCTAGCAGCATCAAAGAACTTC.

The rearrangement uses TRBV7-2 and TRBJ2-2; D may be TRBD1 (6 bases). Germline CDR1 and CDR2: SGHTA and FQGNSA. There are 16 residues in the CDR3. V lost 5 bases and J 3 bases, leaving 16 bases between the germline ends. CDR3: CASSPGVGSYTGELFF. The CDR3 DNA sequence: TGTGCCAGCAGCCCAGGGGTAGGGAGTTACACCGGGGAGCTGTTTTTT.

CDR3 region: CASSLESWLNQETQYF. CDR3 nucleotide sequence: TGTGCCAGCAGCTTAGAATCCTGGCTCAACCAAGAGACCCAGTACTTC. This chain joins TRBV11-2 and TRBJ2-5; D is uncertain. CDR1 and CDR2 from the germline V gene are SGHAT and FQNNGV. The CDR3 contains 16 residues. V was shortened by 0 bases and J by 0 bases, with 11 bases between the two germline ends.

The table lists this clone with a count of one. The chain couples TRBV7-2 to TRBJ2-3; weak D call: TRBD1 (5 bases). The V and J ends lost 1 base and 11 bases respectively, with 19 bases between them. This CDR3 is built from 15 residues. The germline CDR1 and CDR2 sequences are SGHTA and FQGNSA. CDR3 bases: TGTGCCAGCAGCTTAGTGGCGCAGGGCCTCCTTTTGCAGTATTTT. It yields the protein CASSLVAQGLLLQYF.

The V and J genes are TRBV9 and TRBJ2-3, with D unresolved. The ends were cut back, 0 bases at V and 3 bases at J, with 11 bases in the middle. The CDR3 extends over 15 amino acids. Germline lookup yields CDR1 SGDLS and CDR2 YYNGEE. CDR3 residues: CASSVGVGPTDTQYF. DNA for the CDR3: TGTGCCAGCAGCGTAGGGGTCGGCCCTACAGATACGCAGTATTTT.

V and J are TRBV27 and TRBJ1-5; D gene ambiguous. The CDR3 is 13 amino acids. Germline assignment: CDR1 MNHEY and CDR2 SMNVEV (reference sequence). V was shortened by 6 bases and J by 0 bases, with 6 bases between the two germline ends. The CDR3 sequence: CASRSYSNQPQHF. For the CDR3, the DNA is TGTGCCAGCAGAAGTTATAGCAATCAGCCCCAGCATTTT.

The genes are TRBV14 and TRBJ1-4; D is ambiguous. Germline lookup yields CDR1 SGHDN and CDR2 FVKESK. The CDR3 has 17 residues. V was pared by 6 bases and J by 1 base, with 18 bases between. This chain's CDR3 is CASSRGIGRLTNEKLFF. DNA for the CDR3: TGTGCCAGCAGTCGTGGAATAGGTAGATTAACTAATGAAAAACTGTTTTTT.

The rearrangement uses TRBV14 and TRBJ1-2; D is unresolved. The CDR3 covers 13 residues. Trimming pared 0 bases from V and 5 bases from J, leaving 7 bases between. CDR1 and CDR2 (germline): SGHDN, FVKESK. The CDR3 protein is CASSQDRNYGYTF. DNA for the CDR3: TGTGCCAGCAGCCAAGATAGGAATTATGGCTACACCTTC.

This sequence joins TRBV9 and TRBJ2-1; 7 bases are a match to TRBD2. Germline V CDR1 and CDR2: SGDLS, YYNGEE. This CDR3 comprises 14 residues. V was pared by 3 bases and J by 3 bases, with 3 bases of the junction left unmatched. Written as DNA, the CDR3 is TGTGCCAGCAGCGGACTAGCCCTCTACAATGAGCAGTTCTTC. Protein: CASSGLALYNEQFF.

The gene calls are TRBV7-2 and TRBJ2-3, with 12 bases fitting TRBD2. The length of the CDR3 is 17 residues. Germline V gene lookup returns CDR1 SGHTA and CDR2 FQGNSA. J was trimmed by 2 bases and V by 0 bases; bases with no gene match: 3. The CDR3 bases are TGTGCCAGCAGCTTAGCTGGGACTAGCGGGTTCACAGATACGCAGTATTTT. It encodes CASSLAGTSGFTDTQYF.

The chain combines TRBV27 with TRBJ1-2; 8 bases fit TRBD1. The CDR3 is 14 residues long. The germline gives CDR1 MNHEY, CDR2 SMNVEV (reference sequence). V lost 4 bases and J lost 5; bases outside the gene matches: 6. The CDR3 here is CASSYGQGNYGYTF. In nucleotides, the CDR3 is TGTGCCAGCAGTTATGGACAGGGTAATTATGGCTACACCTTC.

In its sample, this clone was seen a few times. The V gene is TRBV4-2, the J gene TRBJ2-7; D is uncertain. Per germline, CDR1 LGHNA and CDR2 YNFKEQ. V lost 0 bases and J lost 3, with 6 bases in between. The CDR3 totals 13 residues. The CDR3 reads CASSQDHSYEQYF. The CDR3, as DNA: TGTGCCAGCAGCCAAGATCACAGCTACGAGCAGTACTTC.

V gene TRBV2 combines with J gene TRBJ2-7, with D uncertain. CDR1 is SNHLY and CDR2 is FYNNEI in the germline V gene. The CDR3 consists of 12 residues. V gave up 6 bases and J gave up 1 base, with 7 bases separating them. CDR3 sequence: CASSGPSYEQYF. CDR3 in DNA: TGTGCCAGCAGCGGACCGTCCTACGAGCAGTACTTC.

The rearrangement uses TRBV30 and TRBJ2-1; maybe TRBD2 (5 bases). This CDR3 is 17 amino acids long. Germline values: CDR1 GTSNPN, CDR2 SVGIG (reference sequence). V was trimmed by 0 bases and J by 0 bases, leaving 15 bases between them. Written as DNA, the CDR3 is TGTGCCTGGAGTGTAATTTTAGCGTCTAGCTCCTACAATGAGCAGTTCTTC. It specifies CAWSVILASSSYNEQFF. Variable domain in full (rest from reference TRBV30 and TRBJ2-1): SQTIHQWPATLVQPVGSPLSLECTVEGTSNPNLYWYRQAAGRGLQLLFYSVGIGQISSEVPQNLSASRPQDRQFILSSKKLLLSDSGFYLCAWSVILASSSYNEQFFGPGTRLTVL.

The chain has TRBV28 and TRBJ2-7, with TRBD1 matching over 7 bases. Germline values: CDR1 MDHEN, CDR2 SYDVKM. The J segment lost 0 bases and the V segment lost 6 bases, leaving 11 bases of the junction unmatched. CDR3 length: 16 amino acids. In DNA form, the CDR3 reads TGTGCCAGCAGCTTCTGGGGACAGACTCTCTCCTACGAGCAGTACTTC. Translated, it gives CASSFWGQTLSYEQYF.

The chain recombines TRBV6-1 with TRBJ1-3; D uncertain. This CDR3 is built from 18 residues. Germline CDR1 MNHNS, CDR2 SASEGT. V lost 1 base, J lost 1 base, and 17 bases lay in between. The CDR3 here is CASSEGAARLSSGNTIYF. DNA for the CDR3: TGTGCCAGCAGTGAAGGAGCGGCGCGATTATCGTCTGGAAACACCATATATTTT.

The chain has TRBV7-2 and TRBJ2-1, with D unresolved. V lost 6 bases and J 1 base, leaving 7 bases between the germline ends. The CDR3 sequence is 13 residues long. Germline V gives CDR1 SGHTA, CDR2 FQGNSA. Here the CDR3 DNA reads TGTGCCAGCAGTGTCTGGTCCTACAATGAGCAGTTCTTC. Translated, it gives CASSVWSYNEQFF.

This clone was seen a handful of times. CDR3 bases: TGTGCCAGCAGTGGATGGGTTAAAGACTACGAGCAGTACTTC. This gives the protein CASSGWVKDYEQYF. The chain links TRBV2 to TRBJ2-7, with D uncertain. The CDR3 is 14 residues long. Germline CDR1 is SNHLY and CDR2 is FYNNEI. V was clipped by 4 bases and J by 3 bases, with 13 bases between them.

This chain joins TRBV2 and TRBJ2-5; no firm D call. From germline, CDR1 is SNHLY and CDR2 FYNNEI. CDR3 length: 15 residues. Trimming took 4 bases from V and 2 from J, leaving 14 bases between them. CDR3 in DNA: TGTGCCAGCAGTGTGCGTCGCACCCTTCAAGAGACCCAGTACTTC. Its translation: CASSVRRTLQETQYF.

The rearrangement links TRBV2 to TRBJ1-1, with D possibly being TRBD1 (5 bases). Deletions cut 4 bases from V and 3 bases from J, with 12 bases between. The CDR3 extends over 14 amino acids. CDR1 is SNHLY and CDR2 is FYNNEI in the germline V gene. The CDR3: CASSGRGTDTEAFF. The CDR3 DNA follows: TGTGCCAGCAGTGGGAGAGGGACGGACACTGAAGCTTTCTTT.

This sequence joins TRBV27 and TRBJ2-3, with D perhaps TRBD2 (6 bases). The CDR3 length is 15 residues. Deletions cut 7 bases from V and 2 bases from J, with 16 bases between. Looked up from germline, CDR1 is MNHEY and CDR2 is SMNVEV (reference sequence). The CDR3 DNA reads TGTGCCAGCACTCGGGGGAAAACAGCCACAGATACGCAGTATTTT. Translating gives CASTRGKTATDTQYF.

This chain joins TRBV27 and TRBJ1-1; 7 bases map to TRBD1. V lost 6 bases, J lost 5 bases, and 12 bases stayed unmatched. This CDR3 spans 15 amino acids. CDR1 and CDR2 (germline): MNHEY, SMNVEV (reference sequence). In nucleotides, the CDR3 is TGTGCCAGCAGCTCAAGGGGGCAGGGGCGTACTGAAGCTTTCTTT. It translates to CASSSRGQGRTEAFF.

This clone was found once. The chain carries TRBV5-1 and TRBJ1-1, with 10 positions matching TRBD1. The CDR3 has 15 amino acids. Looked up from germline, CDR1 is SGHRS and CDR2 is YFSETQ. V shed 4 bases and J 4 bases; nucleotides not matched to a gene: 7. CDR3 in DNA: TGCGCCAGCAGCCTCGGCCGGACAGGGGGCACTGAAGCTTTCTTT. Its protein is CASSLGRTGGTEAFF.

The V and J genes are TRBV7-8 and TRBJ1-2; weak D call: TRBD1 (6 bases). This CDR3 spans 15 amino acids. Trimming stripped 2 bases from V and 4 bases from J, with 14 bases between. Germline-derived CDR1 and CDR2 are SGHVS and FQNEAQ. The CDR3: CASSLTTTGGYGYTF. The CDR3 DNA reads as TGTGCCAGCAGCTTAACTACGACAGGAGGCTATGGCTACACCTTC.

The rearrangement links TRBV2 to TRBJ2-7; 8 bases agree with TRBD1. This CDR3 contains 14 residues. Per the germline V gene, CDR1 is SNHLY and CDR2 is FYNNEI. Unmatched junction bases numbered 5, after V lost 0 bases and J lost 7 bases. This chain's CDR3 is CASSEAGGQGEQYF. Here the CDR3 DNA reads TGTGCCAGCAGTGAAGCGGGAGGACAGGGAGAGCAGTACTTC.

This clone was counted a few times. This sequence joins TRBV4-1 and TRBJ1-1; TRBD1 aligns across 8 bases. V shed 0 bases and J 7 bases; nucleotides not matched to a gene: 7. The CDR3 sequence is 15 residues long. Per germline, CDR1 MGHRA and CDR2 YSYEKL. DNA for the CDR3: TGCGCCAGCAGCCAAGATGACAGGGGATCTTTTGAAGCTTTCTTT. Translated, it gives CASSQDDRGSFEAFF.

The chain joins TRBV10-1 to TRBJ2-7, with 7 positions matching TRBD1. The germline V gene has CDR1 WNHNN and CDR2 SYGVQD (reference sequence). V was clipped by 6 bases and J by 2 bases; unmatched bases: 4. This CDR3 contains 13 residues. The CDR3 nucleotides read TGCGCCAGCAGACCACAGGGGACCTACGAGCAGTACTTC. Protein product: CASRPQGTYEQYF.